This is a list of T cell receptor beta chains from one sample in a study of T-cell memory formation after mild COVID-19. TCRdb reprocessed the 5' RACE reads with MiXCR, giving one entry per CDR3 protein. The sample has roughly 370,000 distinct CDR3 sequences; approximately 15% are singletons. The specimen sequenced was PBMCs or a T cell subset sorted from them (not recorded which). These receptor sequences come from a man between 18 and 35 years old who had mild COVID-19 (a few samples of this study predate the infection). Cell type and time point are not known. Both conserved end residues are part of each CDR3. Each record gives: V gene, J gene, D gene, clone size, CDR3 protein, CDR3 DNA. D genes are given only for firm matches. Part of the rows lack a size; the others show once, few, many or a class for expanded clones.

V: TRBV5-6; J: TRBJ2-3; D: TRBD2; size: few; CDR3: CASSLMRGGKRTDTQYF; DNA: TGTGCCAGCAGCTTGATGCGGGGGGGCAAAAGGACAGATACGCAGTATTTT
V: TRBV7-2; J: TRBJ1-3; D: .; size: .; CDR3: CASSFNSRGTIYF; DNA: TGTGCCAGCAGCTTTAACAGTCGCGGCACCATATATTTT
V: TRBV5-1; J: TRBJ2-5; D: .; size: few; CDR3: CASSLEQGRQETQYF; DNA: TGCGCCAGCAGCTTGGAACAGGGCCGCCAAGAGACCCAGTACTTC
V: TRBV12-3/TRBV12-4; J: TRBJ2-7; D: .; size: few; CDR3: CASSLWGSGTSYEQYF; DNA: TGTGCCAGCAGTTTATGGGGTAGCGGAACATCCTACGAGCAGTACTTC
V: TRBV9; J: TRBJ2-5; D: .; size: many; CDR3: CASSVWEGGSQETQYF; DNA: TGTGCCAGCAGCGTATGGGAGGGGGGTTCCCAAGAGACCCAGTACTTC
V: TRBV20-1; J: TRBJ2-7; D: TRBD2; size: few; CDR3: CSARDSSFSGGAPYF; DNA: TGCAGTGCTAGAGATTCCTCGTTTAGCGGGGGGGCGCCGTACTTC
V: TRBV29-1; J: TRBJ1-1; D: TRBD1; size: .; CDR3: CSVNGQERTEAFF; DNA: TGCAGCGTTAACGGACAGGAACGTACTGAAGCTTTCTTT
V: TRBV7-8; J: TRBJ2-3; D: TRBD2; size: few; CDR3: CASSLARLAGERTDTQYF; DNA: TGTGCCAGCAGCTTAGCACGACTAGCGGGGGAGCGCACAGATACGCAGTATTTT
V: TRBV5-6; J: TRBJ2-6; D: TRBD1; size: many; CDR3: CASSSRQGAPGANVLTF; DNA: TGTGCCAGCAGCTCCCGACAGGGGGCGCCTGGGGCCAACGTCCTGACTTTC
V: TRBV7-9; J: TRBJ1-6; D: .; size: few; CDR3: CASSSTDSSSPLHF; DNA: TGTGCCAGCAGCTCCACAGACAGCAGTTCACCCCTCCACTTT
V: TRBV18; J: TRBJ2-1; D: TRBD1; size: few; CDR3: CASSPPLGTGILGEQFF; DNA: TGTGCCAGCTCACCACCGTTGGGGACAGGGATCCTCGGTGAGCAGTTCTTC
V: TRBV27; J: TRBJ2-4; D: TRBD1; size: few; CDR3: CASSLRQGALPLAKNIQYF; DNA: TGTGCCAGCAGTTTACGGCAGGGGGCCCTTCCCCTAGCCAAAAACATTCAGTACTTC
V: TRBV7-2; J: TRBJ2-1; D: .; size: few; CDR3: CASSVQRHNEQFF; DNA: TGTGCCAGCAGCGTTCAGCGCCATAATGAGCAGTTCTTC
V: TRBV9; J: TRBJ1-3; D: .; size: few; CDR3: CASSPAISGNTIYF; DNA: TGTGCCAGCAGCCCGGCCATTTCTGGAAACACCATATATTTT
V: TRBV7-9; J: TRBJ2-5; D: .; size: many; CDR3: CASSSSRETQYF; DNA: TGTGCCAGCAGCTCCAGCCGAGAGACCCAGTACTTC
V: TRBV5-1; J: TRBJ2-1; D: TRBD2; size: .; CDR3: CASSPGLAGVDEQFF; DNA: TGCGCCAGCAGCCCGGGACTAGCGGGGGTGGATGAGCAGTTCTTC
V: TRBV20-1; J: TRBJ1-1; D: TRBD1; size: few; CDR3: CSANRGRPEAFF; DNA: TGCAGTGCTAACAGGGGCCGACCTGAAGCTTTCTTT
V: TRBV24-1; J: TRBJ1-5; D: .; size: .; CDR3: CATQGRNQPQHF; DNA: TGTGCCACTCAGGGACGGAATCAGCCCCAGCATTTT
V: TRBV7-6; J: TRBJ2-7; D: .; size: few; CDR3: CASSLAQQESYEQYF; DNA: TGTGCCAGCAGCTTAGCACAACAGGAGTCCTACGAGCAGTACTTC
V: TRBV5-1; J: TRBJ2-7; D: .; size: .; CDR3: CASSLVEGRNEQYF; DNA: TGCGCCAGCAGCTTGGTAGAGGGGAGGAACGAGCAGTACTTC
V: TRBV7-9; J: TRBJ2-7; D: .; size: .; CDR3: CASSLGTSPEQYF; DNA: TGTGCCAGCAGCTTGGGAACCTCGCCCGAGCAGTACTTC
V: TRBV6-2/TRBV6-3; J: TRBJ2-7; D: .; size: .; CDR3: CASSMDGEYEQYF; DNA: TGTGCCAGCAGCATGGACGGCGAATACGAGCAGTACTTC
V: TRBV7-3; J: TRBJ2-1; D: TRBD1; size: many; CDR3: CASGTGPFNEQFF; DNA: TGTGCCAGCGGGACAGGGCCGTTCAATGAGCAGTTCTTC
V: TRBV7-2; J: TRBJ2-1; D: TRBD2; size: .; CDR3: CASSLERASGGAREQFF; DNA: TGTGCCAGCAGCTTAGAACGTGCTAGCGGGGGCGCCCGGGAGCAGTTCTTC
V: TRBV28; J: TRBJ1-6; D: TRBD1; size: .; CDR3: CASISGDRERSPLHF; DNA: TGTGCCAGCATTTCCGGTGACAGGGAGCGGTCACCCCTCCACTTT
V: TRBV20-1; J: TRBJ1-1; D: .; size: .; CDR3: CSARDRVGTTEAFF; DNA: TGCAGTGCTAGAGATCGGGTTGGTACCACTGAAGCTTTCTTT
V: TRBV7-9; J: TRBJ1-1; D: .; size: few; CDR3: CASERENTEAFF; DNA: TGTGCCAGCGAACGGGAGAACACTGAAGCTTTCTTT
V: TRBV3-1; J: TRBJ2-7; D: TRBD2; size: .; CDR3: CASEGTSGYEQYF; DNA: TGTGCCAGCGAAGGGACTAGCGGTTACGAGCAGTACTTC